One sample yielded the 8 T cell receptor beta chains listed below, sequenced in a study of T cell responses to AZD1222 COVID-19 vaccine. Sequencing used immunoSEQ multiplex PCR; TCRdb keeps in-frame clones, though not all of them. This sample has fewer than 150,000 clones; approximately 86% occur once, and the top ten carry approximately 6%. This specimen consisted of peripheral blood, obtained 28 days after the second AZD1222 dose. The origin of the receptors is an adult who received the AZD1222 COVID-19 vaccine.

The chain employs TRBV28 and TRBJ2-6; 7 nucleotides match TRBD1. The CDR3 covers 17 residues. The J segment lost 0 bases and the V segment lost 5 bases, leaving 7 bases of the junction unmatched. The V gene's germline CDR1 is MDHEN and CDR2 SYDVKM. The CDR3 spells CASSPATGSSGANVLTF. DNA of the CDR3: TGTGCCAGCAGTCCAGCGACAGGGAGCTCTGGGGCCAACGTCCTGACTTTC.

The CDR3 nucleotides read TGTGCCAGCAGTTCGGTTCCTGGTGGCTACACCTTC. Amino acid sequence: CASSSVPGGYTF. V gene TRBV5-4 combines with J gene TRBJ1-2; D call uncertain. The length of the CDR3 is 12 residues. Germline CDR1 and CDR2: SGHNT and YYREEE (reference sequence). V was trimmed by 5 bases and J by 7 bases, leaving 12 bases between them.

The rearrangement uses TRBV30 and TRBJ1-5; 8 bases are a match to TRBD1. V was pared by 5 bases and J by 5 bases, with 5 bases of the junction left unmatched. The CDR3 has 13 amino acids. The germline CDR1 and CDR2 sequences are GTSNPN and SVGIG (reference sequence). The DNA of the CDR3 is TGTGCCTGGGCAGGACAGGGTCATCAGCCCCAGCATTTT. Amino acids: CAWAGQGHQPQHF.

The chain is built from TRBV6-5 and TRBJ1-4; possible D gene TRBD1, 6 bases. V was clipped by 7 bases and J by 10 bases, with 16 bases between them. This CDR3 is 13 amino acids long. In germline, CDR1 is MNHEY, CDR2 SVGAGI. Written as DNA, the CDR3 is TGTGCCAGCACCCTTGAGGGGGACGGAAAACTGTTTTTT. Encoded protein: CASTLEGDGKLFF.

V and J are TRBV11-2 and TRBJ2-5, with 11 bases aligning to TRBD2. The V gene end was trimmed by 1 base and the J gene end by 5 bases; junction bases not matched to a gene: 6. Germline-derived CDR1 and CDR2 are SGHAT and FQNNGV. CDR3 size: 16 residues. The CDR3 here is CASSLVIAGGRETQYF. The CDR3 DNA follows: TGTGCCAGCAGCTTAGTAATAGCGGGGGGGCGGGAGACCCAGTACTTC.

This clone was observed a single time. This chain uses TRBV10-1 with TRBJ1-2, with 7 positions matching TRBD1. This CDR3 contains 14 residues. Germline values: CDR1 WNHNN, CDR2 SYGVQD (reference sequence). Germline trimming cut 4 bases from V and 5 bases from J; bases unmatched to any gene: 7. In DNA form, the CDR3 reads TGCGCCAGCAGTGCACCGACAGGGCATTATGGCTACACCTTC. Amino acids: CASSAPTGHYGYTF.

The V and J genes are TRBV4-3 and TRBJ1-6; tentatively, D is TRBD1 (6 bases). V was trimmed by 4 bases and J by 8 bases, leaving 12 bases between them. Looked up from germline, CDR1 is LGHNA and CDR2 is YSLEER. The CDR3 is 14 residues long. The CDR3 sequence: CASSLGQLDSPLHF. Here the CDR3 DNA reads TGCGCCAGCAGCCTTGGACAGTTGGATTCACCCCTCCACTTT.

This rearrangement joins TRBV20-1 to TRBJ2-1; 10 bases align to TRBD1. Trimming removed 3 bases from V and 4 bases from J; junction bases left unmatched: 6. The germline gives CDR1 DFQATT, CDR2 SNEGSKA (reference sequence). The CDR3 consists of 15 residues. The CDR3 coding sequence is TGCAGTGCTAGTAGGACAGGGGGATTGTACAATGAGCAGTTCTTC. Translating gives CSASRTGGLYNEQFF.